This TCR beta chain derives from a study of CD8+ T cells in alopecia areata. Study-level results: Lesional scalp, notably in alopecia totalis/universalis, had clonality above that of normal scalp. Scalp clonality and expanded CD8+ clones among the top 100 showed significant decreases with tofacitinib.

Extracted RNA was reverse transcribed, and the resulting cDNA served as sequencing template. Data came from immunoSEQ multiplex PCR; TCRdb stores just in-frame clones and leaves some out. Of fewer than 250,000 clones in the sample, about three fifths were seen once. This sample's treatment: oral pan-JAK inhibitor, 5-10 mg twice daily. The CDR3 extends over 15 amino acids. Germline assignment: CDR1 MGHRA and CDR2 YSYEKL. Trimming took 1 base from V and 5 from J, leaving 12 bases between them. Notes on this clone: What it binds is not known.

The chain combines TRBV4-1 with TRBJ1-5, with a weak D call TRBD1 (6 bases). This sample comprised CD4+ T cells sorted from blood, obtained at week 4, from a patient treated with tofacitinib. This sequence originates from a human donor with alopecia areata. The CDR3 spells CASSQAGGAYQPQHF. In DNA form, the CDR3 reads TGCGCCAGCAGCCAAGCGGGGGGGGCCTATCAGCCCCAGCATTTT.